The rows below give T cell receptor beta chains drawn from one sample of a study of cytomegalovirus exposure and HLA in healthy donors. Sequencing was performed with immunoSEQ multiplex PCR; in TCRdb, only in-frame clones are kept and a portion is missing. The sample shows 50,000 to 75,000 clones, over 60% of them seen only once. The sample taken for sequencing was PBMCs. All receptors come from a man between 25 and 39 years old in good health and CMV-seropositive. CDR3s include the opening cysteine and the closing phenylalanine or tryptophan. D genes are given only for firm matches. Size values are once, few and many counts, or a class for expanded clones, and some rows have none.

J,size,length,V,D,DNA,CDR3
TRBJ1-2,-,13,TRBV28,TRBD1,TGTGCCAGCAGTTCCCCAGGGGGCTGGGGCTACACCTTC,CASSSPGGWGYTF
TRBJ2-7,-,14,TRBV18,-,TGTGCCAGCTCACCCGGACAGAGCTCCTACGAGCAGTACTTC,CASSPGQSSYEQYF
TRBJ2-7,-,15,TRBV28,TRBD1,TGTGCCAGCACCACAGGGGGGACACCCTCCTACGAGCAGTACTTC,CASTTGGTPSYEQYF
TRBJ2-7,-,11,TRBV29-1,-,TGCAGCGTTCGTATGGGCGCGGAGCAGTACTTC,CSVRMGAEQYF
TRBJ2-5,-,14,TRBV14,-,TGTGCCAGCAGCTCTCGCAGAGGTCGGGAGACCCAGTACTTC,CASSSRRGRETQYF
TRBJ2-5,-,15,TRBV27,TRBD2,TGTGCCAGCAGTGCTCTCTGGACTAGACAAGAGACCCAGTACTTC,CASSALWTRQETQYF
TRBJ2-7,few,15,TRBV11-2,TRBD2,TGTGCCAGCAGCTTGTTAGCGGGGGTTAACTACGAGCAGTACTTC,CASSLLAGVNYEQYF
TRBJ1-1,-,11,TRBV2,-,TGTGCCAGCATCGAGGGCACTGAAGCTTTCTTT,CASIEGTEAFF
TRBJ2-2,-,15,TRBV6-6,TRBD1,TGTGCCAGCGGTGCCGGACAGGGAGGCACCGGGGAGCTGTTTTTT,CASGAGQGGTGELFF
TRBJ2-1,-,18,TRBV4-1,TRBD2,TGCGCCAGCAGCCAAGACTCGAGGGTTGGCGGGGGGCCACGTAAGCAGTTCTTC,CASSQDSRVGGGPRKQFF
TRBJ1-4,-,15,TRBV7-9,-,TGTGCCAGCAGCTTCCGGGCCGGGGTAGATGAAAAACTGTTTTTT,CASSFRAGVDEKLFF
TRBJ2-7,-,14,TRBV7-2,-,TGTGCCAGCAGCTTAGGTGTCAACTCCTACGAGCAGTACTTC,CASSLGVNSYEQYF
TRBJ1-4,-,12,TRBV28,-,TGTGCCAGCAGTTATAAATTGGAAAAACTGTTTTTT,CASSYKLEKLFF
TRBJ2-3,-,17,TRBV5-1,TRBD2,TGCGCCAGCAGCTTGTCTCCTGCCGGGGGGGGGTCGGATACGCAGTATTTT,CASSLSPAGGGSDTQYF
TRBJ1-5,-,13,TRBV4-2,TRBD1,TGTGCCAGCAGCCCAGACTCCGGGACAGGGAGACATTTT,CASSPDSGTGRHF
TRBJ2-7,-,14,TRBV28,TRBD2,TGTGCCAGCAGTTCTATGGGACTAGCGGGAGAGCAGTACTTC,CASSSMGLAGEQYF
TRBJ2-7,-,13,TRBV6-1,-,TGTGCCAGCAGTGAATATCTCCTCTACGAGCAGTACTTC,CASSEYLLYEQYF
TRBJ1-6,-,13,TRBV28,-,TGTGCCAGCAGTCCAGTGGGGCACTCACCCCTCCACTTT,CASSPVGHSPLHF
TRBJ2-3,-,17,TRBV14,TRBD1,TGTGCCAGCAGCTCCTTTTTTGCCGGGACAGGGGAATTTACGCAGTATTTT,CASSSFFAGTGEFTQYF
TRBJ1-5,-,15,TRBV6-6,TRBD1,TGTGCCAGCAGTTACGCGCCGGGACAGGGTCAGCCCCAGCATTTT,CASSYAPGQGQPQHF
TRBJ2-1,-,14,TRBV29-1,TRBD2,TGCAGCCTGCGACTGTGGGGGGGATACAATGAGCAGTTCTTC,CSLRLWGGYNEQFF
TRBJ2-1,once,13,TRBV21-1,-,TGTGCCAGCAGCAGGGAGGGGGACAATGAGCAGTTCTTC,CASSREGDNEQFF
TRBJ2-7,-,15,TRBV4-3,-,TGCGCCAAGAGGCGAGGGATCTTTTTAGGTAGGGAGCAGTACTTC,CAKRRGIFLGREQYF
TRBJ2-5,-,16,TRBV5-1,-,TGCGCCAGCAGCTTCGGGGCAGGGGTATCTGAAGAGACCCAGTACTTC,CASSFGAGVSEETQYF
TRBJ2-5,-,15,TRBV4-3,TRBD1,TGCGCCAGCAGCCAAAGGACAGGGGGCGCAGAGACCCAGTACTTC,CASSQRTGGAETQYF
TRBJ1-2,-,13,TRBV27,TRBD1,TGTGCCAGCAGACAGGGGATGGCGTATGGCTACACCTTC,CASRQGMAYGYTF
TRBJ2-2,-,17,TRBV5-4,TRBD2,TGTGCCAGCAGCCATCTAGCGGGGGGGCTTAGCACCGGGGAGCTGTTTTTT,CASSHLAGGLSTGELFF
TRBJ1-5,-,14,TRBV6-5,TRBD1,TGTGCCAGCAGCCTACAGGGGGGCAATCAGCCCCAGCATTTT,CASSLQGGNQPQHF
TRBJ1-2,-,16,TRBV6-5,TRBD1,TGTGCCAGCAGTTACTCCCGGGACAGGGGAGGAAAAGGCTACACCTTC,CASSYSRDRGGKGYTF
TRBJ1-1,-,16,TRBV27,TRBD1,TGTGCCAGCAGTTTATATAAGGACAGGGCGAACACTGAAGCTTTCTTT,CASSLYKDRANTEAFF
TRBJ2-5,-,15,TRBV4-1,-,TGCGCCAGCAGCCAAGAATGGGGCGAGGCAGAGACCCAGTACTTC,CASSQEWGEAETQYF
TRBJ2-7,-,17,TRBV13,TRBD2,TGTGCCAGCAGCTTAGGAGGACTAGCGGGGCGGCCCTCCGAGCAGTACTTC,CASSLGGLAGRPSEQYF
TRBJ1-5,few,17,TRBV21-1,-,TGTGCCAGCAGCAGAAAGACAGGGGACAATAGCAATCAGCCCCAGCATTTT,CASSRKTGDNSNQPQHF
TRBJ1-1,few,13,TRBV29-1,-,TGCAGCGTTGAGGGGAGCCCCCAGACTGAAGCTTTCTTT,CSVEGSPQTEAFF
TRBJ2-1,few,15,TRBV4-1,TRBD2,TGCGCCAGCAGCCAAGATCGGGGGGGCGGTAATGAGCAGTTCTTC,CASSQDRGGGNEQFF
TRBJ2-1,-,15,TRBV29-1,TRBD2,TGCAGCGTTGGTCCCCCCCGGGGGGGCTACCATGAGCAGTTCTTC,CSVGPPRGGYHEQFF
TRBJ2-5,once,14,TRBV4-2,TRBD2,TGTGCCAGCAGCCTATCGGCGGGAGGAGAGACCCAGTACTTC,CASSLSAGGETQYF
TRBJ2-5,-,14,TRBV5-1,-,TGCGCCAGCAGCTGGACAGAACCGCAAGAGACCCAGTACTTC,CASSWTEPQETQYF
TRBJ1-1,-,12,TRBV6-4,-,TGTGCCAGCAACCGACAGGTCACTGAAGCTTTCTTT,CASNRQVTEAFF
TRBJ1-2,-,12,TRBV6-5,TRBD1,TGTGCCAGCAAACAGGGGGACTATGGCTACACCTTC,CASKQGDYGYTF
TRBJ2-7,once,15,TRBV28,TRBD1,TGTGCCAGCACCCAAGGACAGGGGGTGAATTACGAGCAGTACTTC,CASTQGQGVNYEQYF
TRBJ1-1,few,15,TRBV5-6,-,TGTGCCAGCAGCAGACCCGACAGAGCGAACACTGAAGCTTTCTTT,CASSRPDRANTEAFF
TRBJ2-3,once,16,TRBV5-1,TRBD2,TGCGCCAGCAAGGTCACCGGGGGGGGCAGAACAGATACGCAGTATTTT,CASKVTGGGRTDTQYF
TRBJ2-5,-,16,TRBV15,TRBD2,TGTGCCACCAGCCCCCCTAGCGGGGGCGGGGAAGAGACCCAGTACTTC,CATSPPSGGGEETQYF
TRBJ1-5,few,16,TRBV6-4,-,TGTGCCAGCAGTGACTCACAAGGGAGTAGAGGTCAGCCCCAGCATTTT,CASSDSQGSRGQPQHF
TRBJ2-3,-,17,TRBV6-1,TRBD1,TGTGCCAGCAGTGCGAGTCCAACGGGACAGGGGCGGGATACGCAGTATTTT,CASSASPTGQGRDTQYF
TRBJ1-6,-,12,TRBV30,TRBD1,TGTGCCTGTGGACAGGACTATTCACCCCTCCACTTT,CACGQDYSPLHF
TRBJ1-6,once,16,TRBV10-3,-,TGTGCCATCAGTGACAGGGCAAGCTCCTATAATTCACCCCTCCACTTT,CAISDRASSYNSPLHF
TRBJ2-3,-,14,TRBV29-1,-,TGCAGCGTTGTGGCGACAGTCCGGGCAGATACGCAGTATTTT,CSVVATVRADTQYF
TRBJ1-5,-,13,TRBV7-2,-,TGTGCCAGCAGCTTACAGGGATCCCAGCCCCAGCATTTT,CASSLQGSQPQHF